Following are 7 T cell receptor beta chains from one sample sequenced in a study of OX40 agonist ivuxolimab in advanced cancers. Sequencing was performed with immunoSEQ multiplex PCR; in TCRdb, only in-frame clones are kept and a portion is missing. This table has 7,500 to 10,000 clones, approximately 71% appearing once. This sample comprised CD4+ or CD8+ T cells sorted from blood, obtained in a trial of the OX40 agonist ivuxolimab. The receptor set was obtained from an adult with an advanced solid tumor such as melanoma, head and neck, liver or kidney cancer.

This clone was seen repeatedly, ten times or more. The genes are TRBV2 and TRBJ2-3, with D hard to call. The CDR3 consists of 15 residues. Germline V gene data show CDR1 as SNHLY and CDR2 as FYNNEI. Trimming removed 2 bases from V and 0 bases from J, with 9 bases in between. CDR3 in DNA: TGTGCCAGCAGTGAATGGCGTTTAAGCACAGATACGCAGTATTTT. This codes for CASSEWRLSTDTQYF. Using reference TRBV2 and TRBJ2-3 for the parts outside the CDR3, the full variable domain is EPEVTQTPSHQVTQMGQEVILRCVPISNHLYFYWYRQILGQKVEFLVSFYNNEISEKSEIFDDQFSVERPDGSNFTLKIRSTKLEDSAMYFCASSEWRLSTDTQYFGPGTRLTVL.

This chain uses TRBV6-4 with TRBJ1-6; D might be TRBD1 (6 bases). Germline V lookup: CDR1 MRHNA, CDR2 SNTAGT. The length of the CDR3 is 16 residues. Trimming took 5 bases from V and 6 from J, leaving 17 bases between them. The CDR3 sequence is CASSTGSPLTNSPLHF. CDR3 nucleotides: TGTGCCAGCAGTACAGGGTCCCCCTTGACTAATTCACCCCTCCACTTT.

The V and J genes are TRBV9 and TRBJ1-2; D is possibly TRBD1 (6 bases). This CDR3 comprises 15 residues. Germline V gives CDR1 SGDLS, CDR2 YYNGEE. V lost 3 bases and J lost 2, with 14 bases in between. The CDR3 DNA reads TGTGCCAGCAGCGGGAACCGGGACACCAACTATGGCTACACCTTC. It codes for CASSGNRDTNYGYTF.

The rearrangement joins TRBV9 to TRBJ1-3; no firm D call. The CDR3 length is 15 residues. Per the germline V gene, CDR1 is SGDLS and CDR2 is YYNGEE. Trimming left V 0 bases short and J 2 bases short, with 9 bases between. The CDR3 DNA sequence: TGTGCCAGCAGCGTAGGGGGAGGGACTGGAAACACCATATATTTT. As protein: CASSVGGGTGNTIYF.

J is TRBJ2-3 and V is TRBV7-6; 12 positions match TRBD1. Germline CDR1 is SGHVS and CDR2 is FNYEAQ. V lost 5 bases, J lost 3 bases, and 9 bases stayed unmatched. The CDR3 extends over 17 amino acids. CDR3 coding DNA: TGTGCCAGCAGCCCAGGGACAGGGGGCGTGTGGACAGATACGCAGTATTTT. As protein: CASSPGTGGVWTDTQYF.

A few counts support this clone. CDR3 protein: CASREGNQPQHF. For the CDR3, the DNA is TGTGCCAGCAGGGAGGGGAATCAGCCCCAGCATTTT. This sequence joins TRBV6-1 and TRBJ1-5; D perhaps matches TRBD1 (5 bases). CDR1 is MNHNS and CDR2 is SASEGT in the germline V gene. V gave up 6 bases and J gave up 4 bases, with 7 bases separating them. The CDR3 covers 12 residues.

The gene calls are TRBV4-3 and TRBJ2-5, with 12 bases lining up with TRBD1. Germline CDR1 reads LGHNA; CDR2 reads YSLEER. V lost 0 bases to trimming and J lost 5 bases; unmatched junction nucleotides: 7. The CDR3 loop spans 17 amino acids. The DNA of the CDR3 is TGCGCCAGCAGCCAAGATGGTCCGGGACAGGGGGCTGAGACCCAGTACTTC. Translation gives CASSQDGPGQGAETQYF.